This T cell receptor (beta chain) was profiled in a study of response to subunit inactivated influenza vaccine. Trimming cost V 6 bases and J 6 bases, with 14 bases left between them. The CDR3 contains 14 residues. Germline V gene sequence: CDR1 ENHRY, CDR2 SYGVKD. In its sample, this clonotype was seen a few times. The antigen remains undetermined. A single record per CDR3 protein comes from TCRdb applying MiXCR to the RT-PCR reads. The table includes 300,000 to 350,000 distinct CDR3 sequences, around 22% detected once. Study-wide points: That few new T cells are recruited by each seasonal influenza vaccination was the authors' suggestion.

Sequenced material: PBMCs from blood, taken around 22 months after vaccination. The chain carries TRBV10-3 and TRBJ1-4, with D possibly matching TRBD1 (6 bases). This receptor was obtained from a man between 50 and 69 years old who received an inactivated influenza vaccine. CDR3 in amino acids: CAISKQGPDEKLFF. CDR3 in DNA: TGTGCCATCAGCAAACAGGGACCCGATGAAAAACTGTTTTTT.